The 4 T cell receptor beta chains presented below share a single source sample, sequenced in a study of long-term antiretroviral therapy in people with HIV. Runs used v3.0 of the immunoSEQ assay and were done at survey level. Data came from immunoSEQ multiplex PCR; TCRdb stores just in-frame clones and leaves some out. The table lists about 23,000 clones, 81% of them singletons. Sequenced material: unsorted PBMCs, taken 1.5 years after starting antiretroviral therapy. Source of these receptors: a man aged 30 to 45 with HIV.

The rearrangement joins TRBV7-2 to TRBJ1-1, with D unresolved. V gave up 2 bases and J gave up 1 base, with 5 bases separating them. Germline loops: CDR1 SGHTA, CDR2 FQGNSA. The CDR3 length is 13 residues. The CDR3 nucleotides read TGTGCCAGCAGCTTACTAGGGAACACTGAAGCTTTCTTT. It translates to CASSLLGNTEAFF.

The chain has TRBV10-3 and TRBJ2-1; no firm D call. There are 15 residues in the CDR3. The germline gives CDR1 ENHRY, CDR2 SYGVKD. With 0 bases removed from V and 3 bases from J, the gap between germline ends came to 9 bases. The DNA of the CDR3 is TGTGCCATCAGTGAGTCGACTGAGCGCTACAATGAGCAGTTCTTC. This translates into CAISESTERYNEQFF.

A single count supports this clone. This sequence joins TRBV14 and TRBJ2-4; tentative D call: TRBD1 (6 bases). The CDR3 is made up of 13 amino acids. Germline CDR1 SGHDN, CDR2 FVKESK. Trimming removed 1 base from V and 6 bases from J, with 7 bases in between. In nucleotides, the CDR3 is TGTGCCAGCAGCCAAGGAGGGGGAAACATTCAGTACTTC. Encoded protein: CASSQGGGNIQYF.

The chain joins TRBV4-2 to TRBJ1-5; D uncertain. CDR3 length equals 13 residues. Trimming shortened V by 0 bases and J by 4 bases, and 4 bases separated the two germline ends. Germline V gives CDR1 LGHNA, CDR2 YNFKEQ. The CDR3 protein is CASSQDRNQPQHF. The CDR3, as DNA: TGTGCCAGCAGCCAAGATAGAAATCAGCCCCAGCATTTT.